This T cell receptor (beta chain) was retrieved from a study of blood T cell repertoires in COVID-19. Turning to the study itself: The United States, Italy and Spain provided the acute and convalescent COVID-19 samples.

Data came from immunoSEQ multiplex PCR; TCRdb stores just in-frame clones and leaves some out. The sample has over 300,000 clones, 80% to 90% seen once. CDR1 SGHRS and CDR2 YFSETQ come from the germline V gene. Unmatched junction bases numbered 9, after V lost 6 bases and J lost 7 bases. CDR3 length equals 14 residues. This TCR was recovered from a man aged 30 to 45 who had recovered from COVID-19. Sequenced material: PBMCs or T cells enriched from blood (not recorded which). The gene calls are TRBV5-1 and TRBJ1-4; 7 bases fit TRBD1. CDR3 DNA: TGCGCCAGCACCCGACAGGGAAGATCTGAAAAACTGTTTTTT. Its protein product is CASTRQGRSEKLFF.